This T cell receptor (beta chain) was recorded in a study of cytomegalovirus exposure and HLA in healthy donors. A note on this clone: Antigen unknown.

Repertoires were generated with immunoSEQ multiplex PCR, while TCRdb's copy carries only in-frame clones and drops some. This sample has fewer than 400,000 clones; 86% occur once, and the top ten carry around 0.84%. Overall study results and limits: TCR clusters originating in the first cohort tended to co-occur in the roughly 120 validation repertoires, according to a later analysis. Rarity held for most TCR sequences, but there were some public TCRs that occurred in many donors.

In germline, CDR1 is SGHTA, CDR2 FQGTGA. This CDR3 is 15 amino acids long. V shed 2 bases and J shed 7 bases, with 15 bases lying between them. The sequence was obtained from a woman younger than 30 in good health and CMV-seronegative. Sequencing was done on a sample of PBMCs. The rearrangement links TRBV7-3 to TRBJ2-1; weak D call: TRBD2 (5 bases). CDR3 in amino acids: CASSLGFGGGNEQFF. As DNA, the CDR3 is TGTGCCAGCAGCTTAGGGTTCGGTGGAGGAAATGAGCAGTTCTTC.